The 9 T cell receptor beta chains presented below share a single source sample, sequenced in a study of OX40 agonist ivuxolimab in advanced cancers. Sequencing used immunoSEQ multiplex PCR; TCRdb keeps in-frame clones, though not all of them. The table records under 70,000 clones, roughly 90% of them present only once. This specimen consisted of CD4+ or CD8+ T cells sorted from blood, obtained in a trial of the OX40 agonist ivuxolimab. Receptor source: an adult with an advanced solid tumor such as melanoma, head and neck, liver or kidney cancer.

The CDR3 DNA follows: TGTGCCAGCAGCTGCACTAGCGGGGGGCGGAATGAGCAGTTCTTC. Translation gives CASSCTSGGRNEQFF. The chain is built from TRBV21-1 and TRBJ2-1; the table's TRBD2 call for D was not verified on the DNA. TRBV21-1 is a recognized pseudogene. CDR3 size: 15 residues.

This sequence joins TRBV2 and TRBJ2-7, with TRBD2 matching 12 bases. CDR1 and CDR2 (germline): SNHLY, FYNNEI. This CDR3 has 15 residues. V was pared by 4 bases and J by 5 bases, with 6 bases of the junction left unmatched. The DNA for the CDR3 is TGTGCCAGCAGTGTCCTAGCGGGGGGGGCCGACGAGCAGTACTTC. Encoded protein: CASSVLAGGADEQYF.

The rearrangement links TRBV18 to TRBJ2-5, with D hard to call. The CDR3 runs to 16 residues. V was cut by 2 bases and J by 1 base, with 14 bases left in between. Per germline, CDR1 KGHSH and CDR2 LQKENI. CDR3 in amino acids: CASSPTGGWAQETQYF. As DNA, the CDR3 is TGTGCCAGCTCACCAACGGGCGGATGGGCCCAAGAGACCCAGTACTTC.

The CDR3 sequence is CASSPPSDEQYF. The CDR3 bases are TGTGCCAGCTCACCACCGAGCGACGAGCAGTACTTC. The V and J genes are TRBV18 and TRBJ2-7; D is unclear. Looked up from germline, CDR1 is KGHSH and CDR2 is LQKENI. V dropped 0 bases and J dropped 5 bases, with 5 bases sitting between them. This CDR3 comprises 12 residues. The full variable domain, its missing parts supplied by reference TRBV18 and TRBJ2-7, is NAGVMQNPRHLVRRRGQEARLRCSPMKGHSHVYWYRQLPEEGLKFMVYLQKENIIDESGMPKERFSAEFPKEGPSILRIQQVVRGDSAAYFCASSPPSDEQYFGPGTRLTVT.

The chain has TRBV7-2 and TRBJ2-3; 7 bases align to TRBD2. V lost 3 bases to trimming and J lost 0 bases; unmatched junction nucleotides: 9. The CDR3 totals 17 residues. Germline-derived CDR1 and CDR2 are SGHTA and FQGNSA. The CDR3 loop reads CASSLGVGGGSTDTQYF. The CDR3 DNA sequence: TGTGCCAGCAGCTTGGGGGTGGGCGGGGGTAGCACAGATACGCAGTATTTT.

The CDR3 region is CASSPGTGGADGYTF. The CDR3 DNA reads as TGTGCCAGCTCACCCGGTACAGGGGGCGCAGATGGCTACACCTTC. The V and J genes are TRBV18 and TRBJ1-2; 9 bases map to TRBD1. The CDR3 consists of 15 residues. The V and J ends lost 3 bases and 6 bases, in that order; junction bases with no gene match: 8. Germline CDR1 reads KGHSH; CDR2 reads LQKENI.

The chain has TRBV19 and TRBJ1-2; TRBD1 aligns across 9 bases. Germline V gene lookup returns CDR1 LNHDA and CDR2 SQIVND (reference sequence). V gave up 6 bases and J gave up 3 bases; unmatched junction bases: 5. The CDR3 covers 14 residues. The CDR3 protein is CASRRQGEDYGYTF. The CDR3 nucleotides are TGTGCCAGTAGACGACAGGGGGAGGACTATGGCTACACCTTC.

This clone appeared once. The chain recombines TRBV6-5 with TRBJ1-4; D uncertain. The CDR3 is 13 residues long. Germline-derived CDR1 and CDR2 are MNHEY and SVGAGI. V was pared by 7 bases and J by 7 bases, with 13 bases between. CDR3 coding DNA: TGTGCCAGCACCCGGCGGACGGGTGAAAAACTGTTTTTT. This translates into CASTRRTGEKLFF.

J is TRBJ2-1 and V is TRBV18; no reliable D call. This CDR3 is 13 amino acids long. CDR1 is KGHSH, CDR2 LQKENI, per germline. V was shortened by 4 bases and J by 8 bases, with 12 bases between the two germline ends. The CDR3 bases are TGTGCCAGCTCACGTCTCGTGGATGATGAGCAGTTCTTC. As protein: CASSRLVDDEQFF.